One T cell receptor (beta chain) is described in this entry. These data are taken from a study of blood T cell repertoires in COVID-19. Method: immunoSEQ multiplex PCR; TCRdb's copy keeps in-frame clones and lacks some. The data contain 430,000 or so clones, over 75% of them seen just once; the ten biggest clones take up roughly 1.9%. Sequenced sample: PBMCs or T cells enriched from blood (not recorded which). The origin of this receptor is a woman aged 40 to 50 who had recovered from COVID-19.

This chain's CDR3 is CASLTGFHGYTF. The CDR3 nucleotides read TGTGCCAGCCTCACAGGGTTCCATGGCTACACCTTC. V gene TRBV12-3 or TRBV12-4 combines with J gene TRBJ1-2; weak D call: TRBD1 (6 bases). Deletions cut 8 bases from V and 6 bases from J, with 13 bases between. The CDR3 covers 12 residues.